Shown below are 4 T cell receptor beta chains from a single sample sequenced in a study of blood T cell repertoires in COVID-19. Sequencing was performed with immunoSEQ multiplex PCR; in TCRdb, only in-frame clones are kept and a portion is missing. Of more than 70,000 clones in the sample, around 83% were seen once. Sequencing was carried out using peripheral blood. The source of these receptors is a woman of 80 years or more in a cohort sampled during active or convalescent COVID-19.

The chain recombines TRBV5-1 with TRBJ1-2, with 8 nucleotides matching TRBD1. This CDR3 is built from 14 residues. V gave up 0 bases and J gave up 7 bases; unmatched junction bases: 5. Germline V CDR1 and CDR2: SGHRS, YFSETQ. In DNA form, the CDR3 reads TGCGCCAGCAGCTTGGGCAGGGGGCCGATTGGCTACACCTTC. Translating gives CASSLGRGPIGYTF.

J is TRBJ2-7 and V is TRBV3-1 (or the pseudogene TRBV3-2); TRBD2 aligns across 11 bases. The CDR3 length is 17 residues. Looked up from germline, CDR1 is LGHDT and CDR2 is YNNKEL (reference sequence). The trim removed 4 bases at V and 5 bases at J, leaving 13 bases unmatched. The CDR3: CASSPIRLAGRGNEQYF. The CDR3 bases are TGTGCCAGCAGCCCCATTAGACTAGCGGGACGGGGGAACGAGCAGTACTTC.

This clone turned up a few times. The chain uses TRBV7-9 and TRBJ2-3, with D perhaps TRBD2 (6 bases). Germline V gene data show CDR1 as SEHNR and CDR2 as FQNEAQ (reference sequence). The CDR3 is 12 residues long. The ends were cut back, 10 bases at V and 1 base at J, with 9 bases in the middle. CDR3 in amino acids: CATERGTDTQYF. CDR3 in DNA: TGTGCCACCGAGCGGGGCACAGATACGCAGTATTTT.

This chain links TRBV28 with TRBJ1-5; a possible D gene is TRBD1 (5 bases). Trimming left V 4 bases short and J 9 bases short, with 16 bases between. CDR3 length: 14 residues. CDR1 is MDHEN, CDR2 SYDVKM, per germline. The CDR3 nucleotides read TGTGCCAGCAGTTCTTATGGGGCTCTCTCGCCCCAGCATTTT. This encodes CASSSYGALSPQHF.